The entry below gives a single T cell receptor (beta chain) sequence along with its context. Its antigen is still unknown. This sample was included in a study of T cell repertoires in cytomegalovirus infection. Study background: An indication of both CMV infection and matching HLA type came from public TCR beta signatures. Study-wide findings and caveats: The study found HLA-C-restricted CMV-specific TCR beta clonotypes dominating the ex vivo response.

Between the trimmed V and J ends, which lost 11 bases and 0 bases, there was a span of 13 bases. The CDR3 is 13 residues long. TCRdb analysed the reads with MiXCR anew, one entry per CDR3 protein. Among 750,000 to 900,000 distinct CDR3 sequences, almost 30% were seen once, and the ten largest hold over 10%. This receptor was identified in a human donor in good health (CMV status not recorded). Some clones in this sample may be carry-over from other donors' samples. V and J are TRBV12-3 or TRBV12-4 and TRBJ1-1; D call uncertain. The source was cultured CD8+ T cells from PBMCs, collected from culture after CMV antigen stimulation. This chain's CDR3 is CAVRATMNTEAFF. The CDR3 coding sequence is TGTGCCGTCCGGGCGACGATGAACACTGAAGCTTTCTTT.